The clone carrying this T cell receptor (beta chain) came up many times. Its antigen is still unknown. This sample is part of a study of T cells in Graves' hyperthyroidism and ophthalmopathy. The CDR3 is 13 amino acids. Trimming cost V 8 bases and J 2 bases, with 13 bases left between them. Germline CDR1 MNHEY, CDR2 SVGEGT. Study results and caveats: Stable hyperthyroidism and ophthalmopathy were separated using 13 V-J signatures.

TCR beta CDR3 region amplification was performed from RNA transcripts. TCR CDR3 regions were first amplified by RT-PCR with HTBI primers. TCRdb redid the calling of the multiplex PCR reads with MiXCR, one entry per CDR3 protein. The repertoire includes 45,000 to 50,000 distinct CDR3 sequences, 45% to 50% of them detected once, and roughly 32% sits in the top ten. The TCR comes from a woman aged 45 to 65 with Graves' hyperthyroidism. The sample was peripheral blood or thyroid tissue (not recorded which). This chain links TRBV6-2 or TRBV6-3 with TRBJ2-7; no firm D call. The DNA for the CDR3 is TGTGCCAGCGCGAGGCACGCAACCTACGAGCAGTACTTC. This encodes CASARHATYEQYF.